This T cell receptor (beta chain) was sequenced for a study of blood T cell repertoires in COVID-19. Overall study context: The United States, Italy and Spain provided the acute and convalescent COVID-19 samples. The cDNA or gDNA used as material had been derived from T cells, B-cell-depleted T cells, or PBMCs.

Methods used by the authors: The assay estimated nucleated cells by amplifying reference gene primers. Clones were sequenced by immunoSEQ multiplex PCR, and TCRdb holds only the in-frame ones, with some missing. The D gene and trimming were derived from the DNA, and the V and J assignments and clone size from that table. The profile shows some 72,000 clones, around 89% of them singletons. Germline V gene sequence: CDR1 SGHTA, CDR2 FQGTGA. The CDR3 covers 15 residues. J gave up 3 bases and V 5 bases, and 6 bases lay outside the gene matches. V is TRBV7-3 and J is TRBJ2-3, with 9 positions matching TRBD1. This clonotype was obtained from a man in his sixties with acute or convalescent COVID-19. The sequenced sample was peripheral blood. For the CDR3, the DNA is TGTGCCAGCAGCCCCCGGGACAGGGTAACAGATACGCAGTATTTT. Translating gives CASSPRDRVTDTQYF.